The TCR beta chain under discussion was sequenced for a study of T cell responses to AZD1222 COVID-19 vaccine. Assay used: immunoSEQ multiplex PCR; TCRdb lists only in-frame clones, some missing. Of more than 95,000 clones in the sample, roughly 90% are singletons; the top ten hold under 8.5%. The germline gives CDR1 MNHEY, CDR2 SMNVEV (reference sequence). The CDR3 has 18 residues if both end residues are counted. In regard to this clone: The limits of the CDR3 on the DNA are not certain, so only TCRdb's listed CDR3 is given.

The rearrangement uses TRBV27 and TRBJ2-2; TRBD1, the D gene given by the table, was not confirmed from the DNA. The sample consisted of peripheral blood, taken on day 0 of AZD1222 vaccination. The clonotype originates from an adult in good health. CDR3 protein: CAVFCASRISTNTGELFF.